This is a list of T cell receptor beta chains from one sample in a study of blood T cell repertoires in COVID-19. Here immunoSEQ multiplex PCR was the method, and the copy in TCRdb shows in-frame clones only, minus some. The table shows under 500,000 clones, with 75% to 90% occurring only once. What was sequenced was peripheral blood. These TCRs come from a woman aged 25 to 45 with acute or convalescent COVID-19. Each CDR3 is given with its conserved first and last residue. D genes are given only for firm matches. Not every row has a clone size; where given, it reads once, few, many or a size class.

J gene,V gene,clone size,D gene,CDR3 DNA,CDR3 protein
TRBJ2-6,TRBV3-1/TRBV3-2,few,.,TGTGCCAGCAGCCGCAGGGCTGGGGCCAACGTCCTGACTTTC,CASSRRAGANVLTF
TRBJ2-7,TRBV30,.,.,TGTGCCTGTGGGGGGAATTACGAGCAGTACTTC,CACGGNYEQYF
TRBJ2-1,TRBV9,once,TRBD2,TGTGCCAGCAGCGGACAGCCGGGACTAGCGGGGGGCCACCACTACAATGAGCAGTTCTTC,CASSGQPGLAGGHHYNEQFF
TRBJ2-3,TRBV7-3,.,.,TGTGCCAGCAGCTCCCGACTGTCTAGCACAGATACGCAGTATTTT,CASSSRLSSTDTQYF
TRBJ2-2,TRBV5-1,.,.,TGCGCCAGCAGCTTAGGACACGTTGCGAACACCGGGGAGCTGTTTTTT,CASSLGHVANTGELFF
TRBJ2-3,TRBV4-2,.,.,TGTGCCAGCAGCCCTGATGGGCAGTACACAGATACGCAGTATTTT,CASSPDGQYTDTQYF
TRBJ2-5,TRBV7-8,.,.,TGTGCCAGCATGCAGAGGTACCAAGAGACCCAGTACTTC,CASMQRYQETQYF
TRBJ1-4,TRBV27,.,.,TGTGCCAGCAGTTTATATGGGGGGATTGAAAAACTGTTTTTT,CASSLYGGIEKLFF
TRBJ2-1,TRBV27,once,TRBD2,TGTGCCGCCAGACTTAGCGGGGGGGCCTACAATGAGCAGTTCTTC,CAARLSGGAYNEQFF
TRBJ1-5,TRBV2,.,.,TGTGCCAGCAGCGGTGGACAGCACAATCAGCCCCAGCATTTT,CASSGGQHNQPQHF
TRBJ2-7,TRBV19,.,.,TGTGCCAGTAGCGTACGCAGGGGTCCCTACGAGCAGTACTTC,CASSVRRGPYEQYF
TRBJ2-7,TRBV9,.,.,TGTGCCAGCAGCGTAGAGGAGGGGGGGTCCTACGAGCAGTACTTC,CASSVEEGGSYEQYF
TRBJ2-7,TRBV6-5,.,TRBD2,TGTGCCAGCAGTTATGCGGGGGAAAGCTACGAGCAGTACTTC,CASSYAGESYEQYF
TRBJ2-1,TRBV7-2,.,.,TGTGCCAGCAGCTTAACGGGTGTAAGTGGAACCTACAATGAGCAGTTCTTC,CASSLTGVSGTYNEQFF
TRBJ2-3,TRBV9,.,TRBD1,TGTGCCAGCAGCGTAGACCCTATCATCAGGGGGAGAACTAGCACAGATACGCAGTATTTT,CASSVDPIIRGRTSTDTQYF
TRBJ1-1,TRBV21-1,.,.,TGTGCCAGCCCGCAGGACAGGGTAAACACTGAAGCTTTCTTT,CASPQDRVNTEAFF
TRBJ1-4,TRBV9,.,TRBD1,TGTGCCAGCAGCGTCGGGACAGCTAATGAAAAACTGTTTTTT,CASSVGTANEKLFF
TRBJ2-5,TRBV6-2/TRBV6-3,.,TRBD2,TGTGCCAGCAGTCCCTTGAGCGGGGTAGCGAGAGAGACCCAGTACTTC,CASSPLSGVARETQYF
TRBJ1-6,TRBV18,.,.,TGTGCCAGCTCACCTTCGGGACACTATAATTCACCCCTCCACTTT,CASSPSGHYNSPLHF
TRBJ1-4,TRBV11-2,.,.,TGTGCCAGCAGCTTAGACAGGGTGCGTGGCGAAAAACTGTTTTTT,CASSLDRVRGEKLFF
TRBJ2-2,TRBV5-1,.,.,TGCGCCAGCACCTCTTCCGGGGAGCTGTTTTTT,CASTSSGELFF
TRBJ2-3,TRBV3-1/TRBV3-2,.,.,TGTGCCAGCACACCCGACTGGGAGGATACGCAGTATTTT,CASTPDWEDTQYF
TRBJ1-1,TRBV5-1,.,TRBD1,TGCGCCAGCAGCTACCCCGGGACAGGGAACACTGAAGCTTTCTTT,CASSYPGTGNTEAFF
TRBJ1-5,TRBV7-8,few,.,TGTGCCAGCAGCTTAGGAGGGCGCCCCAATCAGCCCCAGCATTTT,CASSLGGRPNQPQHF
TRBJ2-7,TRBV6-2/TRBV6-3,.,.,TGTGCCAGCAGTTCCATCGTCGCCAGGACAATCAACAGCTACGAGCAGTACTTC,CASSSIVARTINSYEQYF
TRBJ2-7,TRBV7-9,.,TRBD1,TGTGCCAGCAGCTCCGCCGGGACAGGGACCTACGAGCAGTACTTC,CASSSAGTGTYEQYF
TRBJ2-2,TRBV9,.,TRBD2,TGTGCCAGCAGCGCCGGGACTAGCGGGGGAAAAACGAACACCGGGGAGCTGTTTTTT,CASSAGTSGGKTNTGELFF
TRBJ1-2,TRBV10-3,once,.,TGTGCCATCAGTGGGGGACTTAACTATGGCTACACCTTC,CAISGGLNYGYTF
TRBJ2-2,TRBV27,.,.,TGTGCCAGCAGTTTAGGACACCTAGCCGGGGAGCTGTTTTTT,CASSLGHLAGELFF
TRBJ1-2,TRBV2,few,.,TGTGCCAGCAGTACACTTTTATCAGACACCTATGGCTACACCTTC,CASSTLLSDTYGYTF
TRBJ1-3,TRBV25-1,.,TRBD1,TGTGCCAGGGGATCGACAGGGATCGGAAACACCATATATTTT,CARGSTGIGNTIYF
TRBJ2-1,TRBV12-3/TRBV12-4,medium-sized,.,TGTGCCAGCAGTTTAGTCGGCGGGAATGAGCAGTTCTTC,CASSLVGGNEQFF
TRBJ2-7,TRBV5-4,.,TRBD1,TGTGCCAGCAGCATCCGGGACAGGGGCGAGCAGTACTTC,CASSIRDRGEQYF
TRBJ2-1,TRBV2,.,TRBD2,TGTGCCAGCAGCAAGGGAGAGGCTAGCGGCTACAATGAGCAGTTCTTC,CASSKGEASGYNEQFF
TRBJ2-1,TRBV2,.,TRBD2,TGTGCCAGCAGTTATGGCGGGGGCTACAATGAGCAGTTCTTC,CASSYGGGYNEQFF
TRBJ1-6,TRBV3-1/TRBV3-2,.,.,TGTGCCAGCAGCCAAGATGGGGGCGTGACACCCCTCCACTTT,CASSQDGGVTPLHF
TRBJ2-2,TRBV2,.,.,TGTGCCAGCAGGGCGGCTCCAAACACCGGGGAGCTGTTTTTT,CASRAAPNTGELFF
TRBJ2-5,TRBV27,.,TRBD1,TGTGCCAGCAGTGCGACCGGGGACAGAATGGGGGAGACCCAGTACTTC,CASSATGDRMGETQYF
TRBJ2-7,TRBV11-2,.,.,TGTGCCAGCAGCTCAGGGATGACGGGCGAGCAGTACTTC,CASSSGMTGEQYF
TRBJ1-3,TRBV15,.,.,TGTGCCACCAGCAGAGCGGGCAGGGGTTCTGGAAACACCATATATTTT,CATSRAGRGSGNTIYF
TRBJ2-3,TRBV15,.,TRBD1,TGTGCCACCAGCCGCGACAGGGGGGCAGATACGCAGTATTTT,CATSRDRGADTQYF
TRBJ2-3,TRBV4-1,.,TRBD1,TGCGCCAGCAGCCCGGGGACAGGTACAGATACGCAGTATTTT,CASSPGTGTDTQYF
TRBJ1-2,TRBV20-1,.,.,TGCAGTGCTAGTTGGCAAAAAAATGGCTACACCTTC,CSASWQKNGYTF
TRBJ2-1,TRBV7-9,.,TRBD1,TGTGCCAGCAGCTTCGGACAGGGCGTCGAGGATGAGCAGTTCTTC,CASSFGQGVEDEQFF
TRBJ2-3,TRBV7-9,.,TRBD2,TGTGCCAGCCCAGAAGGACTAGCGGGGGCTATAAGCACAGATACGCAGTATTTT,CASPEGLAGAISTDTQYF
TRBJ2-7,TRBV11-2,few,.,TGTGCCAGCAGCTTAGATCTACCAACCTACGAGCAGTACTTC,CASSLDLPTYEQYF